The present entry profiles one T cell receptor beta chain with its context. In the original analysis: Nucleated cell counts were estimated from reference gene primer amplification. The repertoire was sequenced with immunoSEQ multiplex PCR; TCRdb's copy has only in-frame clones and lacks some. V, J and clone size derive from that table, while D and trimming were established from the DNA sequence. Of roughly 280,000 clones listed, more than 75% were seen once; the top ten hold roughly 8%. Germline-derived CDR1 and CDR2 are MDHEN and SYDVKM. V was cut by 4 bases and J by 9 bases, with 9 bases left in between. This CDR3 is 11 amino acids long. The entry originates in a study of blood T cell repertoires in COVID-19. About the research overall: Both acute and convalescent COVID-19 samples were obtained from the United States, Italy and Spain. Nucleic acid was either cDNA or gDNA, and it came from T cells, B-cell-depleted T cells, or PBMCs.

The sample was peripheral blood. This TCR came from a man aged 40-49 years with active or convalescent COVID-19. This chain joins TRBV28 and TRBJ2-5; no clear D. The CDR3 is CASSSLSAQYF. CDR3 nucleotides: TGTGCCAGCAGTTCCCTTTCTGCCCAGTACTTC.